One and the same sample provided the 9 T cell receptor beta chains below, sequenced in a study of blood T cell repertoires in COVID-19. Sequenced by immunoSEQ multiplex PCR; TCRdb stores in-frame clones only, minus some. The sample holds approximately 280,000 clones, around 90% seen once. The source material was PBMCs or T cells enriched from blood (not recorded which). The receptors were sampled from a woman between 40 and 50 years old who had recovered from COVID-19.

V gene TRBV30 combines with J gene TRBJ1-4; the match to TRBD1 covers 9 bases. Germline V gene data show CDR1 as GTSNPN and CDR2 as SVGIG (reference sequence). Trimming took 1 base from V and 7 from J; bases not matched to a gene: 10. CDR3 size: 16 residues. Written as DNA, the CDR3 is TGTGCCTGGAGTGCTGACAGGGGGTCTCGTATTGAAAAACTGTTTTTT. Protein sequence: CAWSADRGSRIEKLFF. Full variable domain (remainder filled in from reference TRBV30 and TRBJ1-4): SQTIHQWPATLVQPVGSPLSLECTVEGTSNPNLYWYRQAAGRGLQLLFYSVGIGQISSEVPQNLSASRPQDRQFILSSKKLLLSDSGFYLCAWSADRGSRIEKLFFGSGTQLSVL.

The chain links TRBV5-4 to TRBJ1-4, with D perhaps TRBD1 (5 bases). The CDR3 has 14 amino acids. Germline CDR1 reads SGHNT; CDR2 reads YYREEE (reference sequence). Trimming took off 0 bases at V and 3 bases at J, with 6 bases between the two ends. The CDR3 region is CASSLEQANEKLFF. The CDR3 coding sequence is TGTGCCAGCAGCTTGGAACAGGCTAATGAAAAACTGTTTTTT.

The gene calls are TRBV7-9 and TRBJ1-6; TRBD1 agrees at 7 bases. V was pared by 3 bases and J by 9 bases, with 8 bases of the junction left unmatched. The CDR3 sequence is 15 residues long. Germline values: CDR1 SEHNR, CDR2 FQNEAQ (reference sequence). CDR3: CASSFYRGSGSPLHF. The CDR3 nucleotides are TGTGCCAGCAGCTTCTACAGGGGTAGCGGTTCACCCCTCCACTTT.

In its sample, this clone was seen once. V gene TRBV7-2 combines with J gene TRBJ2-4; 9 nucleotides line up with TRBD1. J gave up 7 bases and V 5 bases, and 9 bases lay outside the gene matches. This CDR3 has 15 amino acids. CDR1 and CDR2 (germline): SGHTA, FQGNSA. The DNA for the CDR3 is TGTGCCAGCAGCCCTACAGCGGGACAGGGTAACATTCAGTACTTC. It yields the protein CASSPTAGQGNIQYF.

J is TRBJ1-5 and V is TRBV2; 8 bases are a match to TRBD1. The CDR3 loop spans 13 amino acids. Germline V gene sequence: CDR1 SNHLY, CDR2 FYNNEI. The ends lost 9 bases at V and 4 bases at J; junction bases unmatched: 5. CDR3 bases: TGTGCCAGAGGACAGGGAGGAAATCAGCCCCAGCATTTT. It translates to CARGQGGNQPQHF.

The CDR3 here is CASSEGPLAKSGETQYF. In DNA, the CDR3 is TGTGCCAGCAGCGAGGGCCCTCTAGCGAAATCGGGGGAGACCCAGTACTTC. The V call is TRBV6-2 or TRBV6-3, the J call TRBJ2-5; D is perhaps TRBD2 (6 bases). The CDR3 is made up of 17 amino acids. Germline V gene lookup returns CDR1 MNHEY and CDR2 SVGEGT. Trimming stripped 6 bases from V and 5 bases from J, with 25 bases between.

This clone was detected only once. The genes are TRBV18 and TRBJ1-1, with TRBD1 identical over 7 bases. The CDR3 loop spans 13 amino acids. Per the germline V gene, CDR1 is KGHSH and CDR2 is LQKENI. Germline trimming cut 2 bases from V and 7 bases from J; bases unmatched to any gene: 4. CDR3 DNA sequence: TGTGCCAGCTCACCATTGACAGGGATTGAAGCTTTCTTT. This encodes CASSPLTGIEAFF.

The V gene is TRBV7-2, the J gene TRBJ2-5; D possibly corresponds to TRBD1 (6 bases). The CDR3 totals 13 residues. The germline V gene encodes CDR1 SGHTA and CDR2 FQGNSA. Trimming took off 6 bases at V and 4 bases at J, with 12 bases between the two ends. CDR3 residues: CASRMSGVETQYF. CDR3 coding DNA: TGTGCCAGCAGGATGTCAGGGGTAGAGACCCAGTACTTC.

V usage is TRBV7-3 and J usage is TRBJ2-1; D is perhaps TRBD1 (5 bases). CDR3 length equals 15 residues. Germline CDR1 is SGHTA and CDR2 is FQGTGA. Trimming took 4 bases from V and 9 from J, leaving 19 bases between them. The CDR3 DNA is TGTGCCAGCAGCTCCCAGGCAGGGATTGGTGGTGAGCAGTTCTTC. Protein sequence: CASSSQAGIGGEQFF.